This entry concerns a single T cell receptor (beta chain). Its antigen is unknown. These data are taken from a study of T cell responses to AZD1222 COVID-19 vaccine. Looking at the study overall: Second-dose recipients at about 4 or about 12 weeks were treated as one pooled group. General observations from the study: Spike-specific TCR breadth and depth went up after people got two AZD1222 doses. Distributed over spike, vaccine-associated CD4 TCRs predominated at 160-218 and 743-854.

CDR1 and CDR2 from the germline V gene are SGHTA and FQGTGA. Trimming shortened V by 5 bases and J by 1 base, and 8 bases separated the two germline ends. The CDR3 loop spans 13 amino acids. This table comes from immunoSEQ multiplex PCR, and its TCRdb copy is limited to in-frame clones, with some not included. This table holds roughly 120,000 clones, 75% to 95% found once. Sequenced here: peripheral blood, sampled on day 0 of AZD1222 vaccination. This TCR was sampled from an adult in good health. The chain is built from TRBV7-3 and TRBJ1-1, with D perhaps matching TRBD1 (6 bases). In DNA, the CDR3 is TGTGCCAGCAGCCCACAGGGGAACACTGAAGCTTTCTTT. Translated, it gives CASSPQGNTEAFF. Drawing the rest from reference TRBV7-3 and TRBJ1-1, the complete variable domain is GAGVSQTPSNKVTEKGKYVELRCDPISGHTALYWYRQSLGQGPEFLIYFQGTGAADDSGLPNDRFFAVRPEGSVSTLKIQRTERGDSAVYLCASSPQGNTEAFFGQGTRLTVV.